The rows below give T cell receptor beta chains drawn from one sample of a study of T-cell reconstitution after alpha-beta-depleted transplantation in children. Via MiXCR, TCRdb re-called the PCR reads, giving one row per CDR3 protein. The profile covers approximately 510,000 distinct CDR3 sequences, with about 17% appearing a single time and roughly 3.3% taken by the ten largest. The sequencing here drew on PBMCs from the stem cell graft donor, taken from the stem cell graft. These TCRs come from a human donor who donated a stem cell graft to a child with acute lymphoblastic leukemia. CDR3s include the opening cysteine and the closing phenylalanine or tryptophan. The D gene is left open where the match is weak. A row's size may be missing; if present it is once, few, many or a size class.

>NA|TRBJ1-6|TRBV5-1|few
CASSLRTANSPLHF
TGCGCCAGCAGCTTGCGGACGGCCAATTCACCCCTCCACTTT
>NA|TRBJ1-1|TRBV27|few
CASSLSWVNTEAFF
TGTGCCAGCAGTTTATCGTGGGTGAACACTGAAGCTTTCTTT
>NA|TRBJ2-6|TRBV5-1|NA
CASSLSRKTPSGANVLTF
TGCGCCAGCAGCTTGTCTAGGAAAACTCCCTCTGGGGCCAACGTCCTGACTTTC
>NA|TRBJ2-7|TRBV5-1|few
CASSLVGEARYEQYF
TGCGCCAGCAGCTTGGTGGGGGAAGCGAGGTACGAGCAGTACTTC
>TRBD1|TRBJ1-2|TRBV5-1|NA
CASARDRDGYTF
TGCGCCAGCGCTCGGGACAGGGATGGCTACACCTTC
>NA|TRBJ2-7|TRBV6-5|few
CASTHEQYF
TGTGCCAGCACCCACGAGCAGTACTTC
>TRBD2|TRBJ2-1|TRBV10-3|NA
CAISVTSSGEQFF
TGTGCCATCAGTGTAACTTCTAGCGGTGAGCAGTTCTTC
>NA|TRBJ2-3|TRBV11-1|NA
CASSSDLSRERGTDTQYF
TGTGCCAGCAGCTCGGACCTCTCGAGGGAGCGAGGCACAGATACGCAGTATTTT
>NA|TRBJ2-3|TRBV29-1|few
CSVQPPADTQYF
TGCAGCGTCCAACCGCCGGCAGATACGCAGTATTTT
>TRBD2|TRBJ2-1|TRBV20-1|few
CSAGTSGKTLDEQFF
TGCAGTGCTGGGACTAGCGGGAAAACGTTGGATGAGCAGTTCTTC
>TRBD1|TRBJ2-7|TRBV5-1|NA
CASSLGGTDWDEQYF
TGCGCCAGCAGCTTGGGTGGGACAGATTGGGACGAGCAGTACTTC
>NA|TRBJ2-7|TRBV20-1|few
CSASGMRDYEQYF
TGCAGTGCTAGCGGCATGAGAGACTACGAGCAGTACTTC
>NA|TRBJ2-7|TRBV9|NA
CASSAAGFQGEQYF
TGTGCCAGCAGCGCGGCCGGGTTTCAGGGGGAGCAGTACTTC
>TRBD1|TRBJ1-5|TRBV5-1|many
CASSRGLDQPQHF
TGCGCCAGCAGCAGGGGGCTTGATCAGCCCCAGCATTTT
>NA|TRBJ1-4|TRBV6-1|NA
CASRVGEKLFF
TGTGCCAGCAGGGTTGGGGAAAAACTGTTTTTT
>NA|TRBJ2-5|TRBV7-9|NA
CASRPVGETQYF
TGTGCCAGCAGACCCGTCGGAGAGACCCAGTACTTC
>TRBD1|TRBJ2-7|TRBV29-1|once
CSVGQGRSYEQYF
TGCAGCGTTGGACAGGGGCGCTCCTACGAGCAGTACTTC
>NA|TRBJ2-7|TRBV5-1|NA
CASSPDNRGLSYEQYF
TGCGCCAGCAGCCCCGACAACAGGGGACTCTCCTACGAGCAGTACTTC
>NA|TRBJ2-7|TRBV11-1|NA
CASSLVGGRWGPSYEQYF
TGTGCCAGCAGCTTAGTGGGGGGCAGGTGGGGCCCCTCCTACGAGCAGTACTTC
>TRBD2|TRBJ2-5|TRBV3-1|few
CASSPLGRGETQYF
TGTGCCAGCAGCCCACTAGGGCGGGGGGAGACCCAGTACTTC
>NA|TRBJ1-2|TRBV4-1|many
CASSQDQDTSYGGYTF
TGCGCCAGCAGCCAAGATCAAGACACCTCTTACGGGGGCTACACCTTC
>NA|TRBJ1-5|TRBV4-1|few
CASSHGVLNEQPQHF
TGCGCCAGCAGCCATGGTGTATTGAACGAACAGCCCCAGCATTTT
>NA|TRBJ2-2|TRBV20-1|NA
CSASKPPRIPGELFF
TGCAGTGCTAGCAAGCCCCCCAGGATCCCCGGGGAGCTGTTTTTT
>TRBD1|TRBJ1-4|TRBV30|few
CAWLKLQGDYVF
TGTGCCTGGCTCAAGCTACAGGGGGACTACGTTTTT
>NA|TRBJ2-5|TRBV6-5|few
CASSYSNTSLRETQYF
TGTGCCAGCAGTTACTCTAACACTAGCCTCCGGGAGACCCAGTACTTC
>TRBD2|TRBJ2-4|TRBV5-1|NA
CASSLEGLAVAKNIQYF
TGCGCCAGCAGCTTGGAGGGACTAGCGGTAGCCAAAAACATTCAGTACTTC
>TRBD2|TRBJ2-1|TRBV4-2|few
CASSQGELAGGFYNEQFF
TGTGCCAGCAGCCAGGGTGAGCTAGCGGGAGGGTTTTACAATGAGCAGTTCTTC
>NA|TRBJ2-3|TRBV6-2/TRBV6-3|NA
CASSYGVNPPDTQYF
TGTGCCAGCAGTTACGGAGTAAACCCCCCAGATACGCAGTATTTT
>NA|TRBJ2-3|TRBV4-2|few
CASSQDLSYSATDTQYF
TGTGCCAGCAGCCAAGATCTCTCTTACTCGGCCACAGATACGCAGTATTTT